The clone carrying this T cell receptor beta chain was detected once. Its antigen remains unknown. This record comes from a study of blood T cells in healthy people across ages. Study-wide results and limits: Diversity was higher, and naive CD4+ cells more numerous, in long-lived donors than in aged donors.

The CDR3 covers 14 residues. Germline values: CDR1 SGHTA, CDR2 FQGNSA. Healthy Caucasians from Russia aged roughly 6 to 95 served as donors. Primers used in a second PCR of about 7 to 12 cycles were a sample-barcoded 5' primer and a J-beta primer mix. One entry per CDR3 protein, called by TCRdb with MiXCR from the 5' RACE reads. The sample comprises 1.5 million to 2 million distinct CDR3 sequences, around 42% of which are singletons, and roughly 24% rests with the top ten. Sequencing used blood. The chain employs TRBV7-2 and TRBJ2-5; D is possibly TRBD1 (6 bases). The end of the DNA is better explained by TRBJ2-7, so the J call may be wrong. The origin of this receptor is a human donor in good health. The CDR3 spells CASSLDQGYYEQYF. CDR3 bases: TGTGCCAGCAGCCTCGACCAGGGGTACTACGAGCAGTACTTC.